The T cell receptor (beta chain) described here comes from a study of T-cell memory formation after mild COVID-19. Worth noting for this clonotype: Its antigen is unidentified. Compared with germline, one end of the junction differs, possibly owing to a read error.

Study-wide results and limits: Among clones contracting day 15 to 85, CD4/CD8 was balanced, whereas later expanders leaned CD4+. There was no confirmation that second-wave clones peaking on day 37 were SARS-CoV-2 specific.

The germline CDR1 and CDR2 sequences are SGHTA and FQGNSA. This CDR3 comprises 16 residues. TCRdb independently ran MiXCR on the 5' RACE reads; one entry per CDR3 protein. The data hold a few hundred thousand distinct CDR3 sequences, with just under 20% observed a single time. V gene TRBV7-2 combines with J gene TRBJ2-7; the match to TRBD1 covers 11 bases. This clonotype originated in a man aged 18 to 29 who had mild COVID-19 (a few samples of this study predate the infection). Cell type and time point are not known. Sequences were obtained from PBMCs or a T cell subset sorted from them (not recorded which). The CDR3 protein is CASSLGRTGGSHEQYF. The CDR3 region has the DNA TGTGCCAGCAGCTTAGGCCGGACAGGGGGCTCCCACGAGCAGTACTTC.